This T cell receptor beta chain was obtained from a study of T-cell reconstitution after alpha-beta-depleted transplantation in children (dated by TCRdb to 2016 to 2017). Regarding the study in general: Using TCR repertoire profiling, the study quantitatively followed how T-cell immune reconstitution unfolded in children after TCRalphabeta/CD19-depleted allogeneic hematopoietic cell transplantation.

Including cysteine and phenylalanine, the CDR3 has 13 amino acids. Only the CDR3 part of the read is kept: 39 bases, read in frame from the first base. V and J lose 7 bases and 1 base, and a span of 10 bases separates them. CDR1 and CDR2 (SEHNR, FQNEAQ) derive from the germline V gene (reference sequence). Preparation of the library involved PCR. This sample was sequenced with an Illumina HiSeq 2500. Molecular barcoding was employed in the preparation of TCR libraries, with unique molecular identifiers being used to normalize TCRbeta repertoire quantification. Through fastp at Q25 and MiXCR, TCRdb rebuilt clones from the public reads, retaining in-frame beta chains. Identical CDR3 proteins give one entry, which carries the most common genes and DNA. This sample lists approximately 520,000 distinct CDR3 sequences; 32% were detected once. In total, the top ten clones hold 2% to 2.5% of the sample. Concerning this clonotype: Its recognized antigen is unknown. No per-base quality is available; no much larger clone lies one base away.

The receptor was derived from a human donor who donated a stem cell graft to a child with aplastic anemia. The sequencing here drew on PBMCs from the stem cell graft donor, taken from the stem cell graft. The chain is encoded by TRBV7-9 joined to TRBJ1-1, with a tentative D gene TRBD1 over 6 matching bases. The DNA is TGTGCCAGCACTCAACAGGGGAACACTGAAGCTTTCTTT. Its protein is CASTQQGNTEAFF.